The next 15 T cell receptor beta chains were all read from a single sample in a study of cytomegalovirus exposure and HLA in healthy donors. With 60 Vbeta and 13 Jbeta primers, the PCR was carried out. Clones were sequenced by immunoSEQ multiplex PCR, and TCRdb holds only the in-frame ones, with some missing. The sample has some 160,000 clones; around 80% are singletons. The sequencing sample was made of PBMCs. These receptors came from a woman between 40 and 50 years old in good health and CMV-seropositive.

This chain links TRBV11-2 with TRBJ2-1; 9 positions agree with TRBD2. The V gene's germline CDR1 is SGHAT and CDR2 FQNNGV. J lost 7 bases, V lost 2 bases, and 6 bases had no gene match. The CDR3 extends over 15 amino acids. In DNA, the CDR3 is TGTGCCAGCAGCTTATACACGACTAGCGGTAATGAGCAGTTCTTC. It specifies CASSLYTTSGNEQFF.

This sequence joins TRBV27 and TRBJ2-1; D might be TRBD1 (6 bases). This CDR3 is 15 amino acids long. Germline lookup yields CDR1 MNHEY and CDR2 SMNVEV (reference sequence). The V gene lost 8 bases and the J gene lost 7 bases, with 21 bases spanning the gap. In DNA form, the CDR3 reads TGTGCCAGCCAAACTAAACAGGGCTATCGAAATGAGCAGTTCTTC. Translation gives CASQTKQGYRNEQFF.

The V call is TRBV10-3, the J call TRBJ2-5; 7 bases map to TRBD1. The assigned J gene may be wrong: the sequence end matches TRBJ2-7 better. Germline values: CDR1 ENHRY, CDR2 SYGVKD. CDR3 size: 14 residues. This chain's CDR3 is CAIRDRLSSYEQYF. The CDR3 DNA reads TGTGCCATCAGGGACAGGCTAAGCTCCTACGAGCAGTACTTC.

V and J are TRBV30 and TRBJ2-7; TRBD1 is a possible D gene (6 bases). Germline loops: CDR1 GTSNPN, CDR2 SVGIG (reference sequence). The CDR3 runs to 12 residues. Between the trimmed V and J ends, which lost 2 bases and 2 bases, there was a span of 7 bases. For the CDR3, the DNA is TGTGCCTGGAGTCAGGGGACCTACGAGCAGTACTTC. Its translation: CAWSQGTYEQYF.

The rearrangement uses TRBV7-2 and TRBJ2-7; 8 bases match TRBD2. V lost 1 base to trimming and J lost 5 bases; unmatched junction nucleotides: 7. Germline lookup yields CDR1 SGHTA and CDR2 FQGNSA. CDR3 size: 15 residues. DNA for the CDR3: TGTGCCAGCAGCTTAGTGGGCGGGAGGTTCAACGAGCAGTACTTC. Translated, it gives CASSLVGGRFNEQYF. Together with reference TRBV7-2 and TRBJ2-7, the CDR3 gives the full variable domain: GAGVSQSPSNKVTEKGKDVELRCDPISGHTALYWYRQSLGQGLEFLIYFQGNSAPDKSGLPSDRFSAERTGGSVSTLTIQRTQQEDSAVYLCASSLVGGRFNEQYFGPGTRLTVT.

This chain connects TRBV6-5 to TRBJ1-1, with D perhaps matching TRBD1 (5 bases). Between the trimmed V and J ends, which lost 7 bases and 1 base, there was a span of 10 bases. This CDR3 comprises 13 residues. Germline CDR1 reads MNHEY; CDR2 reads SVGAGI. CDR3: CASTGTTNTEAFF. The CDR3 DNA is TGTGCCAGCACCGGGACTACGAACACTGAAGCTTTCTTT.

CDR3 sequence: CASRRTTGLGYEQYF. The CDR3 bases are TGTGCCAGCAGACGGACGACAGGATTAGGGTACGAGCAGTACTTC. The chain recombines TRBV6-5 with TRBJ2-5, with D maybe TRBD1 (6 bases). The DNA end lines up better with TRBJ2-7; the J call may be wrong. This CDR3 has 15 residues. Looked up from germline, CDR1 is MNHEY and CDR2 is SVGAGI.

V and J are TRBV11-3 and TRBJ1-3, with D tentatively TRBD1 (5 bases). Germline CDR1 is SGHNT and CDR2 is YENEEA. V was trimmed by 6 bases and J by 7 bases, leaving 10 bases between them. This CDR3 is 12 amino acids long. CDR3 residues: CASRPRGNTIYF. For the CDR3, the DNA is TGTGCCAGCAGACCACGGGGGAACACCATATATTTT.

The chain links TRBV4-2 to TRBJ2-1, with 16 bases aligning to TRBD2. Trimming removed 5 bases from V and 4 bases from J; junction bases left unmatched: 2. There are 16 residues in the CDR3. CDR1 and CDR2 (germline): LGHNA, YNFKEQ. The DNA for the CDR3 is TGTGCCAGCAGCGGGACTAGCGGGGGGGATTACAATGAGCAGTTCTTC. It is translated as CASSGTSGGDYNEQFF.

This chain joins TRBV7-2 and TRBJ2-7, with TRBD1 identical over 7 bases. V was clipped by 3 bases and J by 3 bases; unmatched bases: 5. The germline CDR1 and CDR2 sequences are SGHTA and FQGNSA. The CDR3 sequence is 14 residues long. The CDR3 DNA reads TGTGCCAGCAGCTTGCTCCCAGGGGGCTACGAGCAGTACTTC. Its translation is CASSLLPGGYEQYF.

CDR3 sequence: CASSVSQGGPADTQYF. The CDR3 nucleotides are TGTGCCAGCAGCGTATCTCAGGGAGGGCCTGCAGATACGCAGTATTTT. The chain couples TRBV9 to TRBJ2-3; 7 bases match TRBD2. Trimming removed 1 base from V and 4 bases from J; junction bases left unmatched: 9. Per germline, CDR1 SGDLS and CDR2 YYNGEE. The CDR3 extends over 16 amino acids.

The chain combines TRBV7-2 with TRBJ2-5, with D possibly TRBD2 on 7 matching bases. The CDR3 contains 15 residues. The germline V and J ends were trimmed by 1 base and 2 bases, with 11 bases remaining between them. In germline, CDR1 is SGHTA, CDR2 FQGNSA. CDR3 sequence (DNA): TGTGCCAGCAGCTTAGGAGGGGGGGGTCAAGAGACCCAGTACTTC. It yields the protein CASSLGGGGQETQYF. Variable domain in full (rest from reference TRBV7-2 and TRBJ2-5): GAGVSQSPSNKVTEKGKDVELRCDPISGHTALYWYRQSLGQGLEFLIYFQGNSAPDKSGLPSDRFSAERTGGSVSTLTIQRTQQEDSAVYLCASSLGGGGQETQYFGPGTRLLVL.

The CDR3 protein is CASSNRPRKYEQYF. The DNA for the CDR3 is TGTGCCAGCAGCAATAGACCTAGAAAGTACGAGCAGTACTTC. The J gene is TRBJ2-7, the V gene TRBV7-2, with D unclear. Germline V gene data show CDR1 as SGHTA and CDR2 as FQGNSA. V was pared by 5 bases and J by 4 bases, with 15 bases between. The CDR3 spans 14 residues.

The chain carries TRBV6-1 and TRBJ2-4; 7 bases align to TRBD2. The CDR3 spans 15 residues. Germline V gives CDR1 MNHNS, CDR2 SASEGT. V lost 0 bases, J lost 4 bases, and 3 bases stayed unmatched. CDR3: CASSEAGRGKNIQYF. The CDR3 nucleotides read TGTGCCAGCAGTGAAGCGGGGCGGGGGAAAAACATTCAGTACTTC.

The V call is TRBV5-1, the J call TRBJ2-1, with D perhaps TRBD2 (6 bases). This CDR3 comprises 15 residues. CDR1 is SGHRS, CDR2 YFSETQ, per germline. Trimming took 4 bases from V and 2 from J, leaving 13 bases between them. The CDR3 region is CASSPEGSAYNEQFF. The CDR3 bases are TGCGCCAGCAGCCCGGAGGGATCGGCCTACAATGAGCAGTTCTTC.